The T cell receptor (beta chain) described here comes from a study of blood T cell repertoires in COVID-19. Study in general: In each case, the material was cDNA or gDNA derived from T cells, B-cell-depleted T cells, or PBMCs.

Trimming removed 0 bases at V and 6 bases at J, with 13 bases between. The CDR3 has 15 amino acids. The V gene's germline CDR1 is KGHSH and CDR2 LQKENI. Repertoires were generated with immunoSEQ multiplex PCR, while TCRdb's copy carries only in-frame clones and drops some. This sample has about 240,000 clones, with about 82% found just once. The chain uses TRBV18 and TRBJ2-3; D possibly corresponds to TRBD1 (6 bases). The receptor was derived from an elderly man with acute or convalescent COVID-19. Sequencing used peripheral blood. The CDR3 loop reads CASSPPGQGSDTQYF. CDR3 coding DNA: TGTGCCAGCTCACCACCGGGCCAGGGGTCGGATACGCAGTATTTT.